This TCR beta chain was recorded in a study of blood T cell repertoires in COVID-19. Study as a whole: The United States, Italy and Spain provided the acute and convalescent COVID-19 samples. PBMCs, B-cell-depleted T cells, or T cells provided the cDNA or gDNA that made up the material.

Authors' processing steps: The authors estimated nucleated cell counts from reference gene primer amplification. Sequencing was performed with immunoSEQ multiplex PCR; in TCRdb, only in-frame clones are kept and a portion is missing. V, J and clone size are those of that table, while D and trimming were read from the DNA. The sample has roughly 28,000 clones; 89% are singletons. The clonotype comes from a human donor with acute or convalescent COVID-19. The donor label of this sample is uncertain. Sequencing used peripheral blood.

The CDR3 sequence: CASSLRGGNTGELFF. As DNA, the CDR3 is TGTGCCAGCAGCTTGCGGGGAGGCAACACCGGGGAGCTGTTTTTT. This sequence joins TRBV5-4 and TRBJ2-2; a weak D match, TRBD2 (6 bases). This CDR3 region has 15 residues. From germline, CDR1 is SGHNT and CDR2 YYREEE (reference sequence). V shed 1 base and J shed 2 bases, with 9 bases lying between them.